This T cell receptor (beta chain) comes out of a study of identifying expanded T cells in peripheral blood. No infections or other immune events were documented during collection. TCRdb's table, derived via immunoSEQ multiplex PCR, lists solely in-frame clones and lacks some. The data hold 80,000 or so clones, with approximately 84% observed a single time. Study outcomes and limitations: Clone count variance between approximately two-week samples rose with total template count.

As to this clone: Antigen unknown.

The V gene lost 4 bases and the J gene lost 0 bases, with 6 bases spanning the gap. The CDR3 is 13 residues long. Germline CDR1 SGDLS, CDR2 YYNGEE. The specimen sequenced was blood. The chain joins TRBV9 to TRBJ2-3, with unresolved D. The clonotype originates from a person between 18 and 69 years old in good health. This CDR3 is CASSTKSTDTQYF. CDR3 DNA: TGTGCCAGCAGCACTAAAAGCACAGATACGCAGTATTTT.